A selection of T cell receptor beta chains follows, all from one sample in a study of shared clonotypes between healthy human individuals. Sequenced by immunoSEQ multiplex PCR; TCRdb stores in-frame clones only, minus some. The sample includes some 530,000 clones, around four fifths of them seen just once. Sequenced: PBMCs. The source of these receptors is a woman between 40 and 55 years old in good health. Some clones in this sample may be carry-over from other donors' samples. CDR3s include the opening cysteine and the closing phenylalanine or tryptophan.

V gene: TRBV18; J gene: TRBJ2-5; CDR3 protein: CASSTPEEGETQYF
V gene: TRBV5-1; J gene: TRBJ2-1; CDR3 protein: CASSLGDRGLVEQFF
V gene: TRBV5-1; J gene: TRBJ2-3; CDR3 protein: CASSVEGGADTQYF
V gene: TRBV7-9; J gene: TRBJ1-2; CDR3 protein: CASSFDSEVFGYTF
V gene: TRBV11-2; J gene: TRBJ2-3; CDR3 protein: CASTQALGTQYF
V gene: TRBV7-2; J gene: TRBJ2-2; CDR3 protein: CASSLNTGGGAGELFF
V gene: TRBV30; J gene: TRBJ2-4; CDR3 protein: CAWSGDNLAKNIQYF
V gene: TRBV11-3; J gene: TRBJ1-1; CDR3 protein: CASSQQENTEAFF
V gene: TRBV29-1; J gene: TRBJ2-1; CDR3 protein: CSSRDSGENEQFF
V gene: TRBV5-1; J gene: TRBJ2-6; CDR3 protein: CASSLLVSSGANVLTF
V gene: TRBV10-3; J gene: TRBJ2-1; CDR3 protein: CAISEINEQFF
V gene: TRBV7-2; J gene: TRBJ2-1; CDR3 protein: CASTDMGTDNEQFF
V gene: TRBV6-6; J gene: TRBJ1-1; CDR3 protein: CAISETTGGTEAFF
V gene: TRBV5-4; J gene: TRBJ2-7; CDR3 protein: CASRSSTNYEQYF
V gene: TRBV5-5; J gene: TRBJ2-5; CDR3 protein: CASSFSAPQETQYF
V gene: TRBV6-7; J gene: TRBJ1-4; CDR3 protein: CASSYRRDRASTATNEKLFF
V gene: TRBV6-4; J gene: TRBJ2-2; CDR3 protein: CASSAGGNTGELFF
V gene: TRBV5-1; J gene: TRBJ2-5; CDR3 protein: CASSLGGQKETQYF
V gene: TRBV18; J gene: TRBJ2-2; CDR3 protein: CASSPRTAQNTGELFF
V gene: TRBV5-1; J gene: TRBJ1-1; CDR3 protein: CASSLAGGGNTEAFF
V gene: TRBV27; J gene: TRBJ2-7; CDR3 protein: CASSLSSDIGQYF